This entry features one TCR beta chain sequence. Its antigen remains unidentified. The sample is drawn from a study of early T cells in non-severe SARS-CoV-2 infection. The wider study: Bulk RNA from unsorted whole blood was sequenced; chains were unpaired.

Separate cDNA molecules each had unique molecular identifiers attached to them. TCRdb analysed the 5' RACE reads with MiXCR anew, one entry per CDR3 protein. The sample records about 40,000 distinct CDR3 sequences, about 23% being singletons. General study results and limits: Matching against VDJdb likely underestimated virus-specific expansions, favoring anti-spike CD8.

Germline-derived CDR1 and CDR2 are SEHNR and FQNEAQ (reference sequence). The junction had 2 bases not matched to a gene; V was cut back by 3 bases and J by 0 bases. The CDR3 length is 16 residues. The sample was whole blood, taken at baseline. This TCR was recovered from an adult who was a healthcare worker with PCR-confirmed SARS-CoV-2 infection or an uninfected control (not recorded which). The chain joins TRBV7-9 to TRBJ2-1, with 10 bases aligning to TRBD2. The CDR3 loop reads CASSFSGGPSYNEQFF. DNA for the CDR3: TGTGCCAGCAGCTTTAGCGGGGGGCCCTCCTACAATGAGCAGTTCTTC. The entire variable domain, with the rest obtained from reference TRBV7-9 and TRBJ2-1, is as follows: DTGVSQNPRHKITKRGQNVTFRCDPISEHNRLYWYRQTLGQGPEFLTYFQNEAQLEKSRLLSDRFSAERPKGSFSTLEIQRTEQGDSAMYLCASSFSGGPSYNEQFFGPGTRLTVL.